The next 10 T cell receptor beta chains were all read from a single sample in a study of identical twins. TCRdb independently ran MiXCR on the 5' RACE reads; one entry per CDR3 protein. This table holds around 1.7 million distinct CDR3 sequences, around 33% found once. Sequences were obtained from cord blood. These receptors all stem from a newborn girl in good health.

This clonotype was seen a few times. The chain uses TRBV7-2 and TRBJ2-4; 7 bases agree with TRBD2. CDR3 size: 15 residues. Losses at the gene ends were 5 bases for V and 0 bases for J; bases not matched to a gene: 4. Germline CDR1 is SGHTA and CDR2 is FQGNSA. The CDR3 coding sequence is TGTGCCAGCAGCCCCCTAGCGGAAGCCAAAAACATTCAGTACTTC. Protein product: CASSPLAEAKNIQYF.

CDR3 region: CASSQDPSVAGVPSGATDTQYF. In nucleotides, the CDR3 is TGTGCCAGCAGCCAAGATCCCTCCGTAGCGGGAGTCCCCAGTGGGGCCACAGATACGCAGTATTTT. This rearrangement joins TRBV4-2 to TRBJ2-3; 9 bases are shared with TRBD2. CDR1 LGHNA and CDR2 YNFKEQ come from the germline V gene. The CDR3 is 22 amino acids. V shed 0 bases and J 2 bases; nucleotides not matched to a gene: 21.

This clonotype was seen only a few times. This chain uses TRBV10-3 with TRBJ2-3, with 10 bases identical to TRBD2. The germline gives CDR1 ENHRY, CDR2 SYGVKD. This CDR3 is built from 17 residues. The V and J ends lost 0 bases and 4 bases, in that order; junction bases with no gene match: 7. The CDR3 loop reads CAISESVLSGRADTQYF. The CDR3 DNA is TGTGCCATCAGTGAGTCCGTTTTAAGCGGGAGGGCAGATACGCAGTATTTT.

The chain employs TRBV9 and TRBJ2-2; 8 bases fit TRBD1. Germline V gene lookup returns CDR1 SGDLS and CDR2 YYNGEE. This CDR3 contains 13 residues. Trimming removed 7 bases from V and 6 bases from J; junction bases left unmatched: 5. The CDR3 is CASSDRASGELFF. The CDR3 DNA sequence: TGTGCCAGCTCGGACAGGGCATCCGGGGAGCTGTTTTTT.

This clonotype was picked up one time. This chain connects TRBV6-1 to TRBJ2-3; 11 positions agree with TRBD2. Trimming cost V 3 bases and J 5 bases; bases outside gene matches: 7. Germline-derived CDR1 and CDR2 are MNHNS and SASEGT. There are 16 residues in the CDR3. The chain's CDR3 is CASSDQHLAGGDTQYF. The CDR3 DNA reads as TGTGCCAGCAGTGACCAGCATCTAGCGGGGGGAGATACGCAGTATTTT.

This clonotype was recorded a few times. The chain recombines TRBV9 with TRBJ2-5, with D unclear. The CDR3 covers 15 residues. CDR1 and CDR2 from the germline V gene are SGDLS and YYNGEE. Trimming took off 0 bases at V and 2 bases at J, with 11 bases between the two ends. Written as DNA, the CDR3 is TGTGCCAGCAGCGTAGCGCCCAGACCTCAAGAGACCCAGTACTTC. This gives the protein CASSVAPRPQETQYF.

The sample holds a few counts of this clonotype. The chain links TRBV12-3 or TRBV12-4 to TRBJ1-2, with D possibly TRBD1 on 6 matching bases. Trimming cost V 2 bases and J 6 bases, with 13 bases left between them. This CDR3 contains 14 residues. CDR3 nucleotides: TGTGCCAGCAGTTTAAGGCGGGGGGGCGATGGCTACACCTTC. Encoded protein: CASSLRRGGDGYTF.

The rearrangement joins TRBV3-1 to TRBJ2-3; the match to TRBD2 covers 9 bases. CDR1 is LGHDT and CDR2 is YNNKEL in the germline V gene (reference sequence). The CDR3 is made up of 18 amino acids. Germline trimming cut 1 base from V and 4 bases from J; bases unmatched to any gene: 12. CDR3 residues: CASSQAELAGVPPDTQYF. CDR3 DNA sequence: TGTGCCAGCAGCCAAGCGGAATTAGCGGGAGTTCCTCCAGATACGCAGTATTTT.

Comment on this clonotype: At one of its ends the junction is not consistent with the germline gene, which may arise from a read error. CDR3 sequence: CNASQLAIPSYEQYF. Written as DNA, the CDR3 is TGCAATGCTAGCCAACTAGCGATCCCTTCCTACGAGCAGTACTTC. This chain joins TRBV20-1 and TRBJ2-7; 7 nucleotides line up with TRBD2. There are 15 residues in the CDR3. CDR1 and CDR2 from the germline V gene are DFQATT and SNEGSKA (reference sequence).

A few counts support this clonotype. The chain combines TRBV6-1 with TRBJ1-2; possible D gene TRBD1, 6 bases. V was pared by 2 bases and J by 2 bases, with 9 bases between. Germline CDR1 reads MNHNS; CDR2 reads SASEGT. The CDR3 is 14 residues long. The CDR3 sequence: CASSEQTGNYGYTF. The DNA for the CDR3 is TGTGCCAGCAGTGAACAGACAGGCAACTATGGCTACACCTTC.